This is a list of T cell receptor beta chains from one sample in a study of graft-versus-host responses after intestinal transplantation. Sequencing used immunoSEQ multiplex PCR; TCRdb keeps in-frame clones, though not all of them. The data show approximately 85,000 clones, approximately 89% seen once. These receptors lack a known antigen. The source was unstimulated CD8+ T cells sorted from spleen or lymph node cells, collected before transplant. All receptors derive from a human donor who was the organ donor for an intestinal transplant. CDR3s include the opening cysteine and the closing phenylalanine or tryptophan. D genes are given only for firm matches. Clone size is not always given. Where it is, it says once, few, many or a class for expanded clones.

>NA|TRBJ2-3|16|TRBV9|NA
CASSVDPPGGTDTQYF
TGTGCCAGCAGCGTAGACCCCCCCGGGGGCACAGATACGCAGTATTTT
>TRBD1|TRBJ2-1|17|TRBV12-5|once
CASGHSPGQGPSDEQFF
TGTGCTAGTGGACACTCGCCGGGACAGGGTCCCTCCGATGAGCAGTTCTTC
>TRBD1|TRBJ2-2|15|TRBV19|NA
CASSIGTGLSGELFF
TGTGCCAGTAGTATCGGGACAGGTTTGTCCGGGGAGCTGTTTTTT
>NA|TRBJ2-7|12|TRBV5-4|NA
CASSFGGYEQYF
TGTGCCAGCAGCTTCGGGGGTTACGAGCAGTACTTC
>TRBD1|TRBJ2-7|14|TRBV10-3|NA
CAIRTGGVSHEQYF
TGTGCCATCAGAACAGGGGGAGTTTCCCACGAGCAGTACTTC
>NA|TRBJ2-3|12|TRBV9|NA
CASSPDSDTQYF
TGTGCCAGCAGCCCTGACTCAGATACGCAGTATTTT
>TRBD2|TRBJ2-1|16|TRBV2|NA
CASSLGLAGAYNEQFF
TGTGCCAGCAGCCTGGGACTAGCGGGGGCGTACAATGAGCAGTTCTTC
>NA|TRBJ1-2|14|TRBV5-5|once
CASSPIGPNYGYTF
TGTGCCAGCAGCCCCATCGGACCTAACTATGGCTACACCTTC
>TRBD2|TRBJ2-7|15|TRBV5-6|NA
CASRSTSGSSYEQYF
TGTGCCAGCAGATCGACTAGCGGGAGTTCCTACGAGCAGTACTTC
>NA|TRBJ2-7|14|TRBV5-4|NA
CASSSKTADYEQYF
TGTGCCAGCAGCTCAAAGACTGCTGACTACGAGCAGTACTTC
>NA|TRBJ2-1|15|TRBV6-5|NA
CASSLGGARYNEQFF
TGTGCCAGCAGTTTGGGGGGGGCGCGGTACAATGAGCAGTTCTTC
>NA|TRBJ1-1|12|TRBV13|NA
CASRVGDTEAFF
TGTGCCAGCAGGGTTGGGGACACTGAAGCTTTCTTT
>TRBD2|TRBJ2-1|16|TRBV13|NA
CASSPSGLSSYNEQFF
TGTGCCAGCAGCCCTAGCGGCCTTAGCTCCTACAATGAGCAGTTCTTC
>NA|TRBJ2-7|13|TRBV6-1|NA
CASRQEDSYEQYF
TGTGCCAGCAGACAGGAAGACTCCTACGAGCAGTACTTC
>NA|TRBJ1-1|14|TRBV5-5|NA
CASSLVVANTEAFF
TGTGCCAGCAGCTTGGTGGTAGCAAACACTGAAGCTTTCTTT
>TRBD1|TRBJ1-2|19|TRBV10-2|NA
CAIGSFRVTGTLVAPGYTF
TGCGCCATCGGGTCTTTTCGTGTGACAGGGACCCTCGTAGCTCCTGGCTACACCTTC
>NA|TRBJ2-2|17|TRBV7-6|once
CASSLALWAGSPGELFF
TGTGCCAGCAGCTTAGCGCTTTGGGCGGGGTCCCCCGGGGAGCTGTTTTTT
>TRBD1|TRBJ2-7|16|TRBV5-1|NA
CASSLYLGQPFYEQYF
TGCGCCAGCAGCTTATACCTGGGACAGCCGTTCTACGAGCAGTACTTC
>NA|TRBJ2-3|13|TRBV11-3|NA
CASSSTSPDTQYF
TGTGCCAGCAGCTCCACCTCCCCAGATACGCAGTATTTT
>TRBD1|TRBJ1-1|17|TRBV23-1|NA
CASSQCRDRGRDTEAFF
TGCGCCAGCAGTCAGTGCCGGGACAGGGGGCGCGACACTGAAGCTTTCTTT
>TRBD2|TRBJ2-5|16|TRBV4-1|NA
CASSQEGLAGVETQYF
TGCGCCAGCAGCCAAGAAGGACTAGCGGGAGTAGAGACCCAGTACTTC
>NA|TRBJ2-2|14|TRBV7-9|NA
CASSTNRDEGELFF
TGTGCCAGCAGTACCAACAGGGATGAAGGGGAGCTGTTTTTT